This TCR beta chain stems from a study of control samples from healthy donors and cancer patients. TCRdb's table, derived via immunoSEQ multiplex PCR, lists solely in-frame clones and lacks some. The sample lists around 58,000 clones; 88% were seen once. The ends lost 5 bases at V and 3 bases at J; junction bases unmatched: 14. Germline V gene sequence: CDR1 MDHEN, CDR2 SYDVKM. The CDR3 sequence is 17 residues long. This clone was observed a handful of times. This chain connects TRBV28 to TRBJ2-3; TRBD1 agrees at 7 bases. The TCR sequence derives from a man between 50 and 59 years old in good health. Input material: blood. CDR3 DNA: TGTGCCAGCAGTCCGAACCCCGACAGGGTTGGGACAGATACGCAGTATTTT. Encoded protein: CASSPNPDRVGTDTQYF.